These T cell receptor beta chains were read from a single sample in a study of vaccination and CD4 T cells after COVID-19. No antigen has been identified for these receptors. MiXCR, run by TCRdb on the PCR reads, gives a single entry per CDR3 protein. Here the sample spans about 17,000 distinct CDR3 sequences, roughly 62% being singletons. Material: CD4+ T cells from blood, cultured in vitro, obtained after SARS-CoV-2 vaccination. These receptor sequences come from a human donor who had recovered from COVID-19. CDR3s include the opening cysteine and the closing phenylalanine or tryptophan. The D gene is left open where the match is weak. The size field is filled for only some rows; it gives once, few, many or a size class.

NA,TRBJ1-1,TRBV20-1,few,CSARNPNTEAFF,TGCAGTGCTAGAAACCCGAACACTGAAGCTTTCTTT
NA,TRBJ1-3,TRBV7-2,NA,CASSLAGGTGNTIYF,TGTGCCAGCAGCTTAGCGGGGGGAACCGGAAACACCATATATTTT
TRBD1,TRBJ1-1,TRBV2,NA,CASRDRRRTGATEAFF,TGTGCCAGCAGGGACCGCCGGCGGACAGGGGCCACTGAAGCTTTCTTT
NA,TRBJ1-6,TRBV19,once,CASSWDSRSPLHF,TGTGCCAGTTCGTGGGACTCGAGGTCACCCCTCCACTTT
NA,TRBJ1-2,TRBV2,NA,CASRTDSYGYTF,TGTGCCAGCAGAACAGACAGTTATGGCTACACCTTC
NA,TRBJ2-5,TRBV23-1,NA,CASVGAKETQYF,TGCGCCAGCGTAGGGGCAAAAGAGACCCAGTACTTC
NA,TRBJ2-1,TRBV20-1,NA,CSARGFLANEQFF,TGCAGTGCTAGAGGGTTCCTAGCAAATGAGCAGTTCTTC
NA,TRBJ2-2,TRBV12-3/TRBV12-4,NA,CASPEANTGELFF,TGTGCCAGCCCGGAAGCGAACACCGGGGAGCTGTTTTTT
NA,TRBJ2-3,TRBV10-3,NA,CAISEPLVPYTQYF,TGTGCCATCAGTGAGCCCCTAGTACCCTATACGCAGTATTTT
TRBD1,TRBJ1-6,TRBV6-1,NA,CASRPDRVSSSPLHF,TGTGCCAGCAGACCCGACAGGGTTAGTAGTTCACCCCTCCACTTT
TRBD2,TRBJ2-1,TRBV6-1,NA,CASSEGLADYNEQFF,TGTGCCAGCAGTGAGGGACTAGCCGACTACAATGAGCAGTTCTTC
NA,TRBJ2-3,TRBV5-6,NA,CASSLGYRTDTQYF,TGTGCCAGCAGCTTGGGTTATCGCACAGATACGCAGTATTTT
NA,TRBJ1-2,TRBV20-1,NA,CSARGRNYGYTF,TGCAGTGCTAGAGGACGGAACTATGGCTACACCTTC
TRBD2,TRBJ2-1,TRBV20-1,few,CSARDRLAGELSYNEQFF,TGCAGTGCTAGAGATCGTCTAGCGGGGGAGCTGTCCTACAATGAGCAGTTCTTC
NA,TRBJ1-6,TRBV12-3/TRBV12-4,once,CASSSLGGNSPLHF,TGTGCCAGCAGTTCCCTGGGGGGCAATTCACCCCTCCACTTT
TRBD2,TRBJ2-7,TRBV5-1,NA,CASSPTGTSSHEQYF,TGCGCCAGCAGCCCCACCGGGACTAGCTCCCACGAGCAGTACTTC
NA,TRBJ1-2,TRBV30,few,CAWLKDGRSYGYTF,TGTGCCTGGCTTAAGGACGGGCGATCCTATGGCTACACCTTC
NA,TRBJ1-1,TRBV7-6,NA,CASSDNTGANTVAFF,TGTGCCAGCAGCGACAATACTGGGGCGAACACTGTAGCTTTCTTT
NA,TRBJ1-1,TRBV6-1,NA,CASSRRAFPEAFF,TGTGCCAGCAGCCGGAGAGCGTTTCCTGAAGCTTTCTTT
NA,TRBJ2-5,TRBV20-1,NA,CSVPPSWTDQETQYF,TGCAGTGTCCCACCGTCTTGGACAGACCAAGAGACCCAGTACTTC
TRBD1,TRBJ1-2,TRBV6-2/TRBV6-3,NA,CATSTGLYGYTF,TGTGCCACATCGACAGGGCTCTATGGCTACACCTTC
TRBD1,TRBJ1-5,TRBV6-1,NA,CASSENDRGRANQPQHF,TGTGCCAGCAGTGAAAACGACAGGGGAAGGGCCAATCAGCCCCAGCATTTT
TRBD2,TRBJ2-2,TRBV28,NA,CASSAPGLAGGHGELFF,TGTGCCAGCAGTGCCCCGGGACTAGCGGGAGGACACGGGGAGCTGTTTTTT
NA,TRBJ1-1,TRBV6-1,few,CASNDGGKAEGTEAFF,TGTGCCAGCAACGACGGGGGGAAGGCGGAGGGCACTGAAGCTTTCTTT
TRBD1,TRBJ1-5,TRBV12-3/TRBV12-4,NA,CASSLTGWGNQPQHF,TGTGCCAGCAGTTTGACAGGGTGGGGCAATCAGCCCCAGCATTTT
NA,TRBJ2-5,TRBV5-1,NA,CASSLYRTGETQYF,TGCGCCAGCAGCTTGTACCGGACTGGGGAGACCCAGTACTTC
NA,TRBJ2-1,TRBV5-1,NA,CASSSGAAANEQFF,TGCGCCAGCAGCTCCGGGGCGGCAGCAAATGAGCAGTTCTTC
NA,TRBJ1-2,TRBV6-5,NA,CASSYSGGSRDGYTF,TGTGCCAGCAGTTACTCTGGAGGGTCTCGGGATGGCTACACCTTC
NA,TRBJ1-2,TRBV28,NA,CASSGGGAAGGYTF,TGTGCCAGCAGCGGTGGGGGGGCCGCGGGCGGCTACACCTTC
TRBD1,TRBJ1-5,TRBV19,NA,CASSLQGAEQPQHF,TGTGCCAGTAGTCTACAGGGGGCAGAGCAGCCCCAGCATTTT
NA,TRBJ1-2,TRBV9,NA,CASSALWQGNYGYTF,TGTGCCAGCAGCGCTTTGTGGCAGGGGAACTATGGCTACACCTTC
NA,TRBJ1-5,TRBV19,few,CASSAGLGQPQHF,TGTGCCAGTAGTGCGGGGCTCGGTCAGCCCCAGCATTTT
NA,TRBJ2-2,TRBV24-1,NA,CATSAGTGELFF,TGTGCCACCAGTGCGGGGACCGGGGAGCTGTTTTTT
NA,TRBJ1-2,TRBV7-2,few,CASSQTYSRIPYGYTF,TGTGCCAGCAGCCAAACCTATTCCCGGATACCTTATGGCTACACCTTC
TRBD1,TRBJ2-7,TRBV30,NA,CAWTPGTGIFYEQYF,TGTGCCTGGACTCCCGGGACAGGGATTTTCTACGAGCAGTACTTC
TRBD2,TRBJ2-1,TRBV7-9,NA,CASSVVGLAGNEQFF,TGTGCCAGCAGTGTCGTCGGACTAGCGGGAAATGAGCAGTTCTTC
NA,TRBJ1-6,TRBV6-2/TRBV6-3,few,CASADWVNSPLHF,TGTGCCAGCGCGGACTGGGTGAATTCACCCCTCCACTTT
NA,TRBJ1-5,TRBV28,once,CASSLLSLGRRSDQPQHF,TGTGCCAGCAGTTTATTATCGTTGGGACGGCGAAGCGATCAGCCCCAGCATTTT
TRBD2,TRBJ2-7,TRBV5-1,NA,CASSGTGTSLYEQYF,TGCGCCAGCAGCGGGACCGGGACTAGTCTCTACGAGCAGTACTTC
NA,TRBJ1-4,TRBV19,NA,CASRGRGEEKLFF,TGTGCCAGTAGGGGTCGGGGTGAGGAAAAACTGTTTTTT
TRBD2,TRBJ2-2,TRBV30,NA,CAWSVLTSGITGELFF,TGTGCCTGGAGTGTACTTACTAGCGGGATCACCGGGGAGCTGTTTTTT
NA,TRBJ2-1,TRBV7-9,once,CASSLVDFDKYNEQFF,TGTGCCAGCAGCTTAGTGGACTTTGACAAATACAATGAGCAGTTCTTC
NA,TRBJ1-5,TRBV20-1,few,CSASLGSNQPQHF,TGCAGTGCTAGTTTGGGTAGCAATCAGCCCCAGCATTTT
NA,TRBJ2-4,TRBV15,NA,CATSRDRQEGAKNIQYF,TGTGCCACCAGCAGAGATCGGCAGGAGGGGGCCAAAAACATTCAGTACTTC
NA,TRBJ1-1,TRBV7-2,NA,CASSFTGLVTEAFF,TGTGCCAGCAGCTTTACAGGGTTGGTCACTGAAGCTTTCTTT
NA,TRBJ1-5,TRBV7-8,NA,CASSQREGLQPQHF,TGTGCCAGCAGCCAAAGGGAGGGCCTTCAGCCCCAGCATTTT
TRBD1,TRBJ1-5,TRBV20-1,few,CSASRDSSLNQPQHF,TGCAGTGCTAGTCGGGACAGTAGCCTAAATCAGCCCCAGCATTTT
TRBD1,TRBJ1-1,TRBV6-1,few,CATRQGARNTEAFF,TGTGCCACCCGTCAGGGGGCGCGAAACACTGAAGCTTTCTTT
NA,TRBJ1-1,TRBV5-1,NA,CASSLGGTGTEAFF,TGCGCCAGCAGCTTGGGGGGGACGGGCACTGAAGCTTTCTTT
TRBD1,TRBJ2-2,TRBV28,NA,CASSRDSGGTGELFF,TGTGCCAGCAGTAGGGACAGTGGGGGCACCGGGGAGCTGTTTTTT
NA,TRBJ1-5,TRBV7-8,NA,CASSFAGGEGQPQHF,TGTGCCAGCAGCTTTGCCGGAGGGGAGGGTCAGCCCCAGCATTTT
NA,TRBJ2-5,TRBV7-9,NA,CASSSRGAGETQYF,TGTGCCAGCAGCTCTAGGGGGGCAGGGGAGACCCAGTACTTC
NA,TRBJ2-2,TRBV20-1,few,CSALSFTGELFF,TGCAGTGCTCTCAGTTTCACCGGGGAGCTGTTTTTT